Given below is one T cell receptor (beta chain) in context. The antigen it recognizes is unknown. Base qualities are missing; no much larger clone stands one base away. This record belongs to a study of T cell responses to AZD1222 COVID-19 vaccine (dated by TCRdb to the early 2020s). Looking at the study overall: AZD1222 recipients whose second dose came at about 4 weeks and those whose second dose came at about 12 weeks were combined into one group, since spike-specific TCR depth and breadth did not differ between the two schedules. TCR sequencing covered over 230 trial participants: 207 given two doses of AZD1222 and about 26 given two doses of MenACWY control vaccine. Trial participants were enrolled into age subgroups of 18-55, 56-69 and 70-plus years, which contained roughly 150, 30 and 60 TCR-sequenced participants, respectively. The research as a whole found: Reportedly, almost half of the unique spike-specific TCRs recognized epitopes lying outside the regions that are mutated in the B.1.351 and B.1.1.7 variants. CD4 TCRs associated with the vaccine covered the entire spike protein, and the dominant responses were in regions 160-218 and 743-854. Conclusions about previously exposed vaccinees are limited because only a handful of AZD1222 recipients were SARS-CoV-2 seropositive at baseline. A significant rise in spike-specific TCR breadth and depth was observed after two AZD1222 doses relative to day 0 and relative to MenACWY recipients. The 56-69-year group was small, and its depth increase did not reach significance, likely because of low power. Because no day 14 peak-response samples were available, the repertoires could be characterized only after the peak T cell response. Most participants were white British and females outnumbered males, and the authors suggested that clonal diversity may have been underestimated.

The CDR3 regions of human TCRbeta chains were subjected to immunosequencing. The original methods were these. Repertoire TCRs were checked for matches against a reference library of SARS-CoV-2-specific TCRs that had been generated using the MIRA antigen-specificity platform. Breadth was defined as the fraction of unique TCRs that were SARS-CoV-2-associated, and depth was defined as the fraction of total T cells that were SARS-CoV-2-associated. Each spike-specific TCR was assigned to its reactive spike region and to a CD4 or CD8 class using the MIRA data. Log10-transformed breadth and depth values were compared by one-way ANOVA with Sidak's multiple comparisons tests. TCRdb stores this immuneACCESS table with in-frame sequences only. Part of the clones is absent; in the studies checked, under half of the shortfall reflects unresolved V genes, and no reason is known for the rest. For V, J and clone size, that table is used; D and trimming come from the DNA. The sample yields about 94,000 clones; nearly 90% were counted once. Roughly 14% of the sample lies in the top ten.

Counted from cysteine to phenylalanine, this CDR3 has 14 amino acids. Only the CDR3 portion is preserved as DNA: 42 bases, with reading frame beginning at the first base. Trimming costs V 0 bases and J 9 bases, and their ends lie 12 bases apart. Based on the germline V gene, the CDR1 and CDR2 sequences are MNHEY and SVGAGI. This specimen's time point label, interpreted: baseline before first vaccination. Vaccinee samples were obtained from the UK trials COV001 and COV002, which included a single-blind randomized controlled phase 2/3 trial of AZD1222 (ChAdOx1 nCoV-19) in healthy adults. For TCRbeta chain sequencing, PBMC samples from trial participants were taken at day 0 and at day 28 after the second dose.

The source is an adult in good health. Sequenced here: peripheral blood, sampled on day 0 of AZD1222 vaccination. The rearranged chain carries TRBV6-5 and TRBJ2-1, with the D gene not confidently named. CDR3 sequence: CASSYSGPRAEQFF. The bases read TGTGCCAGCAGTTACTCAGGCCCACGAGCTGAGCAGTTCTTC.